Below are 10 T cell receptor beta chains sequenced from a single sample in a study of breast tumors, draining lymph nodes, adjacent tissues (dated by TCRdb to between 2015 and 2016). Library method: multiplex PCR. Sequenced on an Illumina HiSeq 2000. Starting from the raw public reads, TCRdb applied fastp trimming at Q25, assembled clones with MiXCR and retained in-frame beta chains. Each record represents a unique CDR3 protein, reported with the most common genes and DNA among its rows. A total of about 80,000 distinct CDR3 sequences appear in this sample, approximately 19% of them only once. The ten largest make up around 2.5% of the sample. Lymph node samples came from the axillary draining lymph nodes of breast cancer patients. The sequenced sample was axillary lymph node tissue. All receptors derive from a female donor with breast cancer. Some clones in this sample may be carry-over from other donors' samples.

This clonotype came up many times. The chain has TRBV3-1 and TRBJ2-2; D is ambiguous. The germline CDR1 and CDR2 sequences are LGHDT and YNNKEL (reference sequence). Trimming took 5 bases from V and 1 from J, leaving 5 bases between them. CDR3 length: 13 residues. The CDR3 DNA sequence: TGTGCCAGCAGCTACCTGAACACCGGGGAGCTGTTTTTT. It is translated as CASSYLNTGELFF.

This clonotype came up many times. The gene calls are TRBV9 and TRBJ2-7; 10 positions agree with TRBD1. The trim removed 3 bases at V and 3 bases at J, leaving 3 bases unmatched. The CDR3 length is 14 residues. The germline V gene has CDR1 SGDLS and CDR2 YYNGEE. This CDR3 is CASSAGTGDYEQYF. The DNA of the CDR3 is TGTGCCAGCAGCGCTGGGACAGGGGACTACGAGCAGTACTTC.

This clonotype occurred many times. The V call is TRBV6-5, the J call TRBJ2-1; 16 bases map to TRBD2. In germline, CDR1 is MNHEY, CDR2 SVGAGI. J was trimmed by 7 bases and V by 4 bases; bases with no gene match: 7. The CDR3 is made up of 17 amino acids. The CDR3 bases are TGTGCCAGCAGTTCTTCTCAGGGACTAGCGGGAGGGAATGAGCAGTTCTTC. Residues: CASSSSQGLAGGNEQFF.

This clonotype occurred many times. The chain is built from TRBV19 and TRBJ2-7; 8 bases align to TRBD1. The CDR3 covers 14 residues. Germline V CDR1 and CDR2: LNHDA, SQIVND (reference sequence). With 6 bases clipped from V and 3 bases from J, the junction kept 7 bases outside the gene matches. CDR3 loop: CASRHRDRIYEQYF. The CDR3 DNA follows: TGTGCCAGTAGGCACCGGGACAGGATCTACGAGCAGTACTTC.

This clonotype showed up many times. J is TRBJ2-7 and V is TRBV19; the D gene is possibly TRBD2 (6 bases). Germline V gene sequence: CDR1 LNHDA, CDR2 SQIVND (reference sequence). V dropped 4 bases and J dropped 0 bases, with 16 bases sitting between them. This CDR3 region has 16 residues. The CDR3 spells CASSTLAAALSYEQYF. CDR3 nucleotide sequence: TGTGCCAGTAGTACATTAGCGGCAGCCCTCTCCTACGAGCAGTACTTC.

This clonotype showed up many times. The chain joins TRBV6-2 or TRBV6-3 to TRBJ2-1; D uncertain. Germline CDR1 and CDR2: MNHEY and SVGEGT. Trimming left V 2 bases short and J 4 bases short, with 6 bases between. The CDR3 contains 13 residues. The CDR3 reads CASSYRAYNEQFF. The CDR3 region has the DNA TGTGCCAGCAGTTACCGAGCGTACAATGAGCAGTTCTTC.

This clonotype showed up many times. The CDR3 nucleotides are TGTGCCAGCAGCGCGCCTAAGCAGGGCTCCTACAATGAGCAGTTCTTC. Its protein product is CASSAPKQGSYNEQFF. This chain connects TRBV7-8 to TRBJ2-1; tentative D call: TRBD1 (5 bases). Germline CDR1 reads SGHVS; CDR2 reads FQNEAQ. V lost 5 bases and J 0 bases, leaving 14 bases between the germline ends. The CDR3 consists of 16 residues.

This clonotype was counted ten times or more. V gene TRBV7-6 combines with J gene TRBJ2-1; 13 bases map to TRBD2. The CDR3 covers 15 residues. CDR1 is SGHVS and CDR2 is FNYEAQ in the germline V gene. J lost 5 bases, V lost 5 bases, and 3 bases had no gene match. CDR3 amino acids: CASSQGTSGNNEQFF. CDR3 DNA: TGTGCCAGCAGCCAGGGGACTAGCGGGAACAATGAGCAGTTCTTC.

This clonotype was counted many times. The chain carries TRBV6-1 and TRBJ1-5, with D possibly matching TRBD1 (6 bases). V lost 2 bases, J lost 4 bases, and 9 bases lay in between. The CDR3 has 14 residues. CDR1 and CDR2 from the germline V gene are MNHNS and SASEGT. CDR3: CASSELQGNQPQHF. The CDR3 DNA reads TGTGCCAGCAGTGAATTGCAGGGGAATCAGCCCCAGCATTTT.

In its sample, this clonotype was seen many times. The V call is TRBV19, the J call TRBJ2-1; the match to TRBD2 covers 7 bases. The CDR3 totals 15 residues. V was pared by 5 bases and J by 4 bases, with 8 bases of the junction left unmatched. Germline CDR1 is LNHDA and CDR2 is SQIVND (reference sequence). The CDR3: CASSDPGLIYNEQFF. The CDR3 DNA reads as TGTGCCAGTAGTGACCCGGGACTAATATACAATGAGCAGTTCTTC.